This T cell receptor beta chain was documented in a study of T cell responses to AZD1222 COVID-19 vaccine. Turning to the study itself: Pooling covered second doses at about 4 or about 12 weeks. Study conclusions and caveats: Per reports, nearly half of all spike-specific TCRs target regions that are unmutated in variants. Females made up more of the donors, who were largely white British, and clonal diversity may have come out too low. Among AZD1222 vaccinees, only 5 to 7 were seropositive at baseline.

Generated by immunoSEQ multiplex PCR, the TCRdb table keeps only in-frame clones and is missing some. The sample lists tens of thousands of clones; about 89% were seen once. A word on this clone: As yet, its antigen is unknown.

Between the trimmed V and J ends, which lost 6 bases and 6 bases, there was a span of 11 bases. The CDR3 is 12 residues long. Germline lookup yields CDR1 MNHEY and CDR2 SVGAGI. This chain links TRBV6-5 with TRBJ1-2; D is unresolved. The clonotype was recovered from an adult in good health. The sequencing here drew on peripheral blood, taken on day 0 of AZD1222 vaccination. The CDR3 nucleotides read TGTGCCAGCAGGTCCAGTAAAGATGGCTACACCTTC. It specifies CASRSSKDGYTF.